This is a list of T cell receptor beta chains from one sample in a study of blood T cell repertoires in COVID-19. The repertoire was sequenced with immunoSEQ multiplex PCR; TCRdb's copy has only in-frame clones and lacks some. Seen here are 30,000 to 40,000 clones, about four fifths observed once, and the top ten hold approximately 23%. Input material: peripheral blood. The receptor set was obtained from a man in his 70s with acute or convalescent COVID-19. CDR3s include the opening cysteine and the closing phenylalanine or tryptophan. The D gene is left open where the match is weak. Rows give clone size only sometimes, using once, few, many, or a class for an expanded clone.

d_call,j_call,clone_size,v_call,cdr3_aa,cdr3_nt
NA,TRBJ2-6,NA,TRBV18,CASSPRIASSGANVLTF,TGTGCCAGCTCACCACGGATAGCGAGCTCTGGGGCCAACGTCCTGACTTTC
NA,TRBJ2-7,NA,TRBV5-3,CARSLTHRVGPYEQYF,TGTGCCAGAAGCCTTACGCACAGGGTGGGCCCCTACGAGCAGTACTTC
NA,TRBJ2-7,NA,TRBV4-3,CASSQEGGSYEQYF,TGCGCCAGCAGTCAAGAAGGGGGCTCCTACGAGCAGTACTTC
NA,TRBJ1-6,NA,TRBV6-6,CASSSRSGGNSPLHF,TGTGCCAGCAGTTCGAGATCGGGGGGAAATTCACCCCTCCACTTT
TRBD2,TRBJ2-7,NA,TRBV27,CASSRNGGSYEQYF,TGTGCCAGCAGTAGGAATGGCGGGAGTTACGAGCAGTACTTC
NA,TRBJ2-7,NA,TRBV21-1,CASSKAVQGRNEQYF,TGTGCCAGCAGCAAAGCGGTCCAGGGTAGAAACGAGCAGTACTTC
NA,TRBJ2-3,once,TRBV11-1,CASSLGGDTQYF,TGTGCCAGCAGCTTAGGCGGGGATACGCAGTATTTT
NA,TRBJ2-3,NA,TRBV18,CASSPYASGTDTQYF,TGTGCCAGCTCACCCTACGCTAGCGGCACAGATACGCAGTATTTT
TRBD1,TRBJ2-1,once,TRBV9,CASSVDSGQVMGEQFF,TGTGCCAGCAGCGTAGATTCGGGACAGGTCATGGGTGAGCAGTTCTTC
NA,TRBJ1-3,NA,TRBV10-3,CAISDGTRGNTIYF,TGTGCCATCAGTGATGGGACACGAGGAAACACCATATATTTT
TRBD2,TRBJ2-1,once,TRBV9,CASSVETSSLHEQFF,TGTGCCAGCAGCGTAGAGACTAGCAGTTTACATGAGCAGTTCTTC
NA,TRBJ1-4,NA,TRBV18,CASSPGTLGEKLFF,TGTGCCAGCTCACCAGGGACTTTGGGGGAAAAACTGTTTTTT
TRBD2,TRBJ2-7,NA,TRBV7-2,CASRLSSGRTYEQYF,TGTGCCAGCCGCCTGTCTAGCGGGAGGACCTACGAGCAGTACTTC
NA,TRBJ1-5,NA,TRBV15,CATSKGVANQPQHF,TGTGCCACCAGCAAAGGGGTTGCCAATCAGCCCCAGCATTTT
NA,TRBJ1-6,NA,TRBV4-1,CASSQGTGTPLHF,TGCGCCAGCAGCCAAGGTACGGGTACGCCCCTCCACTTT